Following are 16 T cell receptor beta chains from one sample sequenced in a study of CD8 T cells in ankylosing spondylitis. A single record per CDR3 protein comes from TCRdb applying MiXCR to the 5' RACE reads. The sample includes under 250,000 distinct CDR3 sequences, more than 25% of them seen just once. Sequencing was carried out using blood, either unsorted or a sorted T cell fraction (not recorded which). Receptors were obtained from a male donor with ankylosing spondylitis or in good health (not recorded which).

This clonotype was seen at least ten times. This rearrangement joins TRBV29-1 to TRBJ1-1; no reliable D call. This CDR3 has 14 amino acids. Germline V gene lookup returns CDR1 SQVTM and CDR2 ANQGSEA. Trimming took off 5 bases at V and 4 bases at J, with 17 bases between the two ends. CDR3: CSVLGGPGSTEAFF. The CDR3 DNA sequence: TGCAGCGTTCTGGGAGGCCCTGGGAGCACTGAAGCTTTCTTT.

This clonotype was seen repeatedly, ten times or more. The chain recombines TRBV6-2 or TRBV6-3 with TRBJ2-4, with TRBD2 matching 10 bases. Germline V lookup: CDR1 MNHEY, CDR2 SVGEGT. The CDR3 is 14 amino acids. V gave up 3 bases and J gave up 6 bases; unmatched junction bases: 2. This CDR3 is CASSYVAGGNIQYF. The DNA for the CDR3 is TGTGCCAGCAGTTATGTAGCGGGAGGAAACATTCAGTACTTC.

V usage is TRBV20-1 and J usage is TRBJ1-2; D is ambiguous. CDR1 is DFQATT, CDR2 SNEGSKA, per germline (reference sequence). With 5 bases removed from V and 4 bases from J, the gap between germline ends came to 14 bases. The CDR3 length is 13 residues. CDR3 loop: CSARLDESYGYTF. In nucleotides, the CDR3 is TGCAGTGCTCGACTTGACGAGTCCTATGGCTACACCTTC.

J is TRBJ2-7 and V is TRBV9; no definite D call. This CDR3 has 13 residues. Germline CDR1 SGDLS, CDR2 YYNGEE. V was trimmed by 1 base and J by 7 bases, leaving 12 bases between them. The CDR3 spells CASSVHLVGEQYF. The DNA of the CDR3 is TGTGCCAGCAGCGTACACCTGGTGGGGGAGCAGTACTTC.

This chain uses TRBV3-1 with TRBJ1-1; D remains unclear. The germline CDR1 and CDR2 sequences are LGHDT and YNNKEL (reference sequence). The CDR3 length is 14 residues. Deletions cut 3 bases from V and 3 bases from J, with 11 bases between. For the CDR3, the DNA is TGTGCCAGCAGCCAGTGGGCCGGGGACACTGAAGCTTTCTTT. Translating gives CASSQWAGDTEAFF.

Ten or more counts support this clonotype. The chain uses TRBV20-1 and TRBJ1-2, with D unresolved. V was shortened by 1 base and J by 7 bases, with 4 bases between the two germline ends. Per germline, CDR1 DFQATT and CDR2 SNEGSKA (reference sequence). There are 10 residues in the CDR3. The CDR3 coding sequence is TGCAGTGCTAGAGGTGCTGGCTACACCTTC. Translated, it gives CSARGAGYTF.

The chain employs TRBV12-3 or TRBV12-4 and TRBJ2-2; TRBD1 might be the D (5 bases). Trimming cost V 6 bases and J 0 bases, with 11 bases left between them. The CDR3 totals 15 residues. The CDR3 DNA is TGTGCCAGCAGCGTACAGGCAACGAACACCGGGGAGCTGTTTTTT. Translating gives CASSVQATNTGELFF.

This chain links TRBV20-1 with TRBJ1-1; the D gene is possibly TRBD1 (6 bases). Germline V gene lookup returns CDR1 DFQATT and CDR2 SNEGSKA (reference sequence). CDR3 length: 13 amino acids. V was trimmed by 6 bases and J by 0 bases, leaving 11 bases between them. DNA of the CDR3: TGCAGTGCCAGGGGCGGCCTGAACACTGAAGCTTTCTTT. As protein: CSARGGLNTEAFF.

The sample holds many counts of this clonotype. The chain carries TRBV6-1 and TRBJ1-2; TRBD1 agrees at 9 bases. Germline values: CDR1 MNHNS, CDR2 SASEGT. The CDR3 is 15 residues long. J was trimmed by 4 bases and V by 8 bases; bases with no gene match: 11. For the CDR3, the DNA is TGTGCCAGCTACGGTACAGGGGGCGCCGGCTATGGCTACACCTTC. Translation: CASYGTGGAGYGYTF.

In its sample, this clonotype was seen many times. V is TRBV7-2 and J is TRBJ1-2, with TRBD1 as a possible D gene (5 bases). V gave up 2 bases and J gave up 5 bases, with 9 bases separating them. There are 13 residues in the CDR3. Germline assignment: CDR1 SGHTA and CDR2 FQGNSA. In DNA, the CDR3 is TGTGCCAGCAGCTTATATTCAGGGTATGGCTACACCTTC. The encoded protein is CASSLYSGYGYTF.

This clonotype was counted many times. The chain employs TRBV7-9 and TRBJ2-5; tentative D call: TRBD1 (6 bases). Germline CDR1 SEHNR, CDR2 FQNEAQ (reference sequence). V lost 5 bases, J lost 8 bases, and 12 bases lay in between. The CDR3 is 12 residues long. The CDR3 loop is CASSAQQGTQYF. CDR3 DNA: TGTGCCAGCAGCGCTCAACAGGGAACCCAGTACTTC.

This clonotype occurred many times. The chain carries TRBV5-1 and TRBJ1-2; D uncertain. Trimming removed 4 bases from V and 4 bases from J, with 14 bases in between. The CDR3 loop spans 14 amino acids. Germline CDR1 reads SGHRS; CDR2 reads YFSETQ. The CDR3 bases are TGCGCCAGCAGCAGGGAGGACGGCACCTATGGCTACACCTTC. Protein product: CASSREDGTYGYTF. Drawing the rest from reference TRBV5-1 and TRBJ1-2, the complete variable domain is KAGVTQTPRYLIKTRGQQVTLSCSPISGHRSVSWYQQTPGQGLQFLFEYFSETQRNKGNFPGRFSGRQFSNSRSEMNVSTLELGDSALYLCASSREDGTYGYTFGSGTRLTVV.

This clonotype was observed at least ten times. V gene TRBV20-1 combines with J gene TRBJ2-1; 10 nucleotides line up with TRBD2. Unmatched junction bases numbered 9, after V lost 6 bases and J lost 7 bases. Germline V gene data show CDR1 as DFQATT and CDR2 as SNEGSKA (reference sequence). The CDR3 covers 14 residues. The CDR3 DNA sequence: TGCAGTGCATACCTAGCGGGAGCCCCGAATGAGCAGTTCTTC. This gives the protein CSAYLAGAPNEQFF.

This clonotype was found many times. The chain recombines TRBV12-3 or TRBV12-4 with TRBJ2-6; D is perhaps TRBD1 (6 bases). The V and J ends lost 6 bases and 2 bases respectively, with 11 bases between them. The CDR3 has 15 residues. CDR3 coding DNA: TGTGCCAGCAGCAGGGGAACAGCTGGGGCCAACGTCCTGACTTTC. Its translation is CASSRGTAGANVLTF.

The sample holds a few counts of this clonotype. This chain links TRBV29-1 with TRBJ2-1; no clear D gene. Per germline, CDR1 SQVTM and CDR2 ANQGSEA. The CDR3 consists of 15 residues. Trimming took off 3 bases at V and 3 bases at J, with 15 bases between the two ends. The CDR3, as DNA: TGCAGCGTTGACGGGCAGGCTCGATACTACAATGAGCAGTTCTTC. This sequence encodes CSVDGQARYYNEQFF.

This chain links TRBV12-3 or TRBV12-4 with TRBJ2-3, with D unresolved. This CDR3 spans 14 amino acids. With 3 bases removed from V and 2 bases from J, the gap between germline ends came to 9 bases. The CDR3 DNA reads TGTGCCAGCAGTTTTCGGTCCCCCACAGATACGCAGTATTTT. Amino acid sequence: CASSFRSPTDTQYF.